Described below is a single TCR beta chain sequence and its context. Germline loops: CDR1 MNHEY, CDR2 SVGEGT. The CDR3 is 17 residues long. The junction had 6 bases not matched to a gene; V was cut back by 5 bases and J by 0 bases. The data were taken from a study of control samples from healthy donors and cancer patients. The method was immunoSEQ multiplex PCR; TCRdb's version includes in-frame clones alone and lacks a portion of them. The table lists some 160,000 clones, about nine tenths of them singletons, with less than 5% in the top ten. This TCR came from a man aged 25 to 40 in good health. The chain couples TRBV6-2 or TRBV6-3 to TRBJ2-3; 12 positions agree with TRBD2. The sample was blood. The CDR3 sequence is CASSHTSGGTSTDTQYF. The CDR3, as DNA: TGTGCCAGCAGTCACACTAGCGGGGGGACTAGCACAGATACGCAGTATTTT.